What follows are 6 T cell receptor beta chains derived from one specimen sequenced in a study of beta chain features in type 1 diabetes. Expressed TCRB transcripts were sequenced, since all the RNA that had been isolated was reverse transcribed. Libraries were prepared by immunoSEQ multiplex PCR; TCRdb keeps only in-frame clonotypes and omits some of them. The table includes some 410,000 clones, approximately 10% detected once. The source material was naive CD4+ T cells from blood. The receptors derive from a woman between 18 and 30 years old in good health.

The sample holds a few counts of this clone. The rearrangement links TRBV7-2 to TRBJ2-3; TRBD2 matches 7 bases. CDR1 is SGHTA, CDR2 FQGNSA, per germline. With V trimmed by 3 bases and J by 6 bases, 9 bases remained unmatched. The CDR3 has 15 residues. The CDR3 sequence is CASSFTSGAQDTQYF. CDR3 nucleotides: TGTGCCAGCAGCTTCACGAGCGGGGCGCAGGATACGCAGTATTTT.

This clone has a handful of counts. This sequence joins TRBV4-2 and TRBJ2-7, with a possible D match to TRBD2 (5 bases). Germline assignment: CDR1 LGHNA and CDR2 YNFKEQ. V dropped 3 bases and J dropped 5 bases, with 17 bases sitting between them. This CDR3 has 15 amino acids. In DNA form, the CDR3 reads TGTGCCAGCAGCCAGACCCCGCTAGCTTTCCACGAGCAGTACGTC. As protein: CASSQTPLAFHEQYV.

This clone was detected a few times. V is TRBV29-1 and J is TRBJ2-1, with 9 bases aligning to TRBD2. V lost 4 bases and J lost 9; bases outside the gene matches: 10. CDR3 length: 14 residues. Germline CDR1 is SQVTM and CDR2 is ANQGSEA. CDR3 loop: CSVVVPSGIVEQFF. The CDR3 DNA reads TGCAGCGTTGTTGTGCCTAGCGGGATAGTTGAGCAGTTCTTC.

CDR3 residues: CASSRAGYNEQFF. The CDR3 DNA reads TGTGCCAGCTCACGGGCAGGATACAATGAGCAGTTCTTC. The rearrangement joins TRBV18 to TRBJ2-1; no clear D. Germline V gene lookup returns CDR1 KGHSH and CDR2 LQKENI. Between the trimmed V and J ends, which lost 4 bases and 4 bases, there was a span of 8 bases. The CDR3 is made up of 13 amino acids. The entire variable domain, with the rest obtained from reference TRBV18 and TRBJ2-1, is as follows: NAGVMQNPRHLVRRRGQEARLRCSPMKGHSHVYWYRQLPEEGLKFMVYLQKENIIDESGMPKERFSAEFPKEGPSILRIQQVVRGDSAAYFCASSRAGYNEQFFGPGTRLTVL.

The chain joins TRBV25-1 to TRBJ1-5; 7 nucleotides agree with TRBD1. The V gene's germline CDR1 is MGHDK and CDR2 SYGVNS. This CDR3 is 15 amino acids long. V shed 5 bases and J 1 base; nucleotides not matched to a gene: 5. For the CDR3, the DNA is TGTGCCAGCAGTCCGAACAGGGGCAGCAATCAGCCCCAGCATTTT. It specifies CASSPNRGSNQPQHF.

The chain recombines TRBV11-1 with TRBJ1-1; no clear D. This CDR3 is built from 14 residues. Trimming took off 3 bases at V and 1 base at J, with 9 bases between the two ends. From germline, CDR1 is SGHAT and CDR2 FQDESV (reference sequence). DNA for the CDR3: TGTGCCAGCAGCTTCGGTGGTGGGAACACTGAAGCTTTCTTT. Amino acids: CASSFGGGNTEAFF.